This TCR beta chain is from a study of cytomegalovirus exposure and HLA in healthy donors. Study-level results: The study flagged some 170 TCR beta chains as cytomegalovirus-associated. Using a false discovery rate of 0.05, a later analysis showed that 16,951 TCR beta sequences were associated with HLA alleles.

Nominally healthy donors provided the samples, though records likely missed some immune exposures. For this clone: Its specificity is not known.

The length of the CDR3 is 16 residues. Germline lookup yields CDR1 KGHSH and CDR2 LQKENI. Deletions cut 1 base from V and 0 bases from J, with 10 bases between. PCR used 60 Vbeta primers and 13 Jbeta primers. Sequenced by immunoSEQ multiplex PCR; TCRdb stores in-frame clones only, minus some. Found here are over 75,000 clones, over 70% of them singletons; the top ten hold around 6.6%. The chain employs TRBV18 and TRBJ1-3; D call uncertain. The sequence was obtained from a man aged 50-60 years in good health and CMV-seropositive. The sample taken for sequencing was PBMCs. In nucleotides, the CDR3 is TGTGCCAGCTCACCACGGAACAGCCTCTCTGGAAACACCATATATTTT. The encoded protein is CASSPRNSLSGNTIYF.